The 13 T cell receptor beta chains given below trace back to one sample, sequenced in a study of cytomegalovirus exposure and HLA in healthy donors (TCRdb year 2017). The receptor library was made with the immunoSEQ multiplex PCR assay. For the multiplex PCR, a mixture combining 60 forward primers for TCR Vbeta segments and 13 reverse primers for TCR Jbeta segments was used. The immuneACCESS repertoire file appears here via TCRdb, limited to in-frame rearrangements. These files lack a portion of the clones; in checked studies, under half of the deficit traces to unresolved V genes, and the cause of the others is not known. The sample table on file contains 90,000 to 130,000 clones. The ten largest clones add up to 3.7% of the sample. Sequencing was done on a sample of PBMCs. All receptors derive from a man aged 25-40 years in good health and CMV-seronegative.

V and J are TRBV11-1 and TRBJ2-7, with TRBD2 matching over 13 bases. J gave up 0 bases and V 5 bases, and 13 bases lay outside the gene matches. Per germline, CDR1 SGHAT and CDR2 FQDESV (reference sequence). This CDR3 spans 19 amino acids. This CDR3 is CASSRPRTSGGLSSYEQYF. CDR3 DNA sequence: TGTGCCAGCAGCCGACCCCGGACTAGCGGGGGCCTAAGCTCCTACGAGCAGTACTTC.

The V call is TRBV5-1, the J call TRBJ1-6; perhaps TRBD1 as D (5 bases). V lost 0 bases to trimming and J lost 0 bases, with 10 bases between them. This CDR3 region has 17 residues. Germline assignment: CDR1 SGHRS and CDR2 YFSETQ. The CDR3 DNA reads as TGCGCCAGCAGCTTGGGACAGCAGAGCTCCTATAATTCACCCCTCCACTTT. Its translation: CASSLGQQSSYNSPLHF.

V usage is TRBV18 and J usage is TRBJ2-3; D may be TRBD1 (5 bases). The CDR3 has 17 amino acids. The V end lost 0 bases, the J end lost 0 bases, and 13 bases lay between the germline ends. Per germline, CDR1 KGHSH and CDR2 LQKENI. The chain's CDR3 is CASSPPRQSRSTDTQYF. CDR3 sequence (DNA): TGTGCCAGCTCACCACCTCGACAGTCACGAAGCACAGATACGCAGTATTTT.

The chain recombines TRBV6-5 with TRBJ1-2; D unclear. The germline CDR1 and CDR2 sequences are MNHEY and SVGAGI. V was clipped by 8 bases and J by 5 bases, with 15 bases between them. There are 13 residues in the CDR3. DNA for the CDR3: TGTGCCAGCGCCCCGTCTGCGGAATATGGCTACACCTTC. Translated: CASAPSAEYGYTF.

The chain couples TRBV2 to TRBJ2-7, with 8 bases fitting TRBD1. Trimming at V came to 1 base and at J to 2 bases, leaving 7 bases not matched to a gene. The length of the CDR3 is 16 residues. Germline CDR1 reads SNHLY; CDR2 reads FYNNEI. The CDR3 is CASSEGGTGFTYEQYF. CDR3 DNA sequence: TGTGCCAGCAGTGAAGGGGGGACAGGATTTACCTACGAGCAGTACTTC.

The chain couples TRBV4-2 to TRBJ2-3, with TRBD1 matching 9 bases. Germline values: CDR1 LGHNA, CDR2 YNFKEQ. The CDR3 extends over 15 amino acids. V lost 3 bases and J lost 5; bases outside the gene matches: 6. The CDR3 sequence: CASSHEDRGRDTQYF. CDR3 nucleotide sequence: TGTGCCAGCAGCCATGAAGACAGGGGGAGAGATACGCAGTATTTT.

The chain has TRBV11-2 and TRBJ2-7; D unclear. The germline gives CDR1 SGHAT, CDR2 FQNNGV. Trimming stripped 1 base from V and 3 bases from J, with 7 bases between. The CDR3 loop spans 13 amino acids. CDR3: CASSLVASYEQYF. As DNA, the CDR3 is TGTGCCAGCAGCTTAGTAGCCAGCTACGAGCAGTACTTC. Full variable domain (remainder filled in from reference TRBV11-2 and TRBJ2-7): EAGVAQSPRYKIIEKRQSVAFWCNPISGHATLYWYQQILGQGPKLLIQFQNNGVVDDSQLPKDRFSAERLKGVDSTLKIQPAKLEDSAVYLCASSLVASYEQYFGPGTRLTVT.

The chain has TRBV18 and TRBJ2-2, with TRBD2 matching 11 bases. The CDR3 consists of 14 residues. The junction had 2 bases not matched to a gene; V was cut back by 3 bases and J by 8 bases. The germline V gene encodes CDR1 KGHSH and CDR2 LQKENI. The CDR3: CASSPTSGEGELFF. The CDR3 coding sequence is TGTGCCAGCTCACCGACTAGCGGGGAAGGGGAGCTGTTTTTT.

This chain links TRBV19 with TRBJ2-7; D is undetermined. The germline gives CDR1 LNHDA, CDR2 SQIVND (reference sequence). Trimming left V 5 bases short and J 0 bases short, with 11 bases between. The CDR3 has 14 residues. The CDR3 spells CASSLPGVSYEQYF. The CDR3 DNA is TGTGCCAGTAGTCTCCCGGGTGTCTCCTACGAGCAGTACTTC. Full variable domain (rest looked up from reference TRBV19 and TRBJ2-7): DGGITQSPKYLFRKEGQNVTLSCEQNLNHDAMYWYRQDPGQGLRLIYYSQIVNDFQKGDIAEGYSVSREKKESFPLTVTSAQKNPTAFYLCASSLPGVSYEQYFGPGTRLTVT.

The chain recombines TRBV28 with TRBJ2-3; 9 bases align to TRBD2. The CDR3 sequence is 16 residues long. With 6 bases clipped from V and 6 bases from J, the junction kept 13 bases outside the gene matches. Germline assignment: CDR1 MDHEN and CDR2 SYDVKM. CDR3 in DNA: TGTGCCAGCAGCTCCCCCGCTAGCGGGGCGGGCGATACGCAGTATTTT. The encoded protein is CASSSPASGAGDTQYF.

The J gene is TRBJ1-1, the V gene TRBV5-1; D perhaps matches TRBD1 (5 bases). Trimming left V 0 bases short and J 0 bases short, with 9 bases between. CDR3 length equals 15 residues. From germline, CDR1 is SGHRS and CDR2 YFSETQ. The CDR3 DNA sequence: TGCGCCAGCAGCTTGGATAACAGGATGAACACTGAAGCTTTCTTT. The encoded protein is CASSLDNRMNTEAFF. The variable domain in full, completed from reference TRBV5-1 and TRBJ1-1, reads KAGVTQTPRYLIKTRGQQVTLSCSPISGHRSVSWYQQTPGQGLQFLFEYFSETQRNKGNFPGRFSGRQFSNSRSEMNVSTLELGDSALYLCASSLDNRMNTEAFFGQGTRLTVV.

The chain links TRBV2 to TRBJ2-6, with 7 nucleotides matching TRBD1. CDR3 length: 16 residues. J gave up 0 bases and V 8 bases, and 7 bases lay outside the gene matches. The germline V gene has CDR1 SNHLY and CDR2 FYNNEI. The CDR3 nucleotides are TGTGCCAGCTTCGGGGCAGGGGGCTCTGGGGCCAACGTCCTGACTTTC. Translation: CASFGAGGSGANVLTF.

This rearrangement joins TRBV7-3 to TRBJ2-2, with D hard to call. The germline V gene has CDR1 SGHTA and CDR2 FQGTGA. The CDR3 consists of 14 residues. Trimming removed 2 bases from V and 1 base from J, with 5 bases in between. CDR3 amino acids: CASSLVLNTGELFF. For the CDR3, the DNA is TGTGCCAGCAGCTTAGTCCTGAACACCGGGGAGCTGTTTTTT.